The rows below give T cell receptor beta chains drawn from one sample of a study of blood T cell repertoires in COVID-19. TCRdb keeps only in-frame clones here, not all; method: immunoSEQ multiplex PCR. This table holds hundreds of thousands of clones, roughly 90% found once. Sequencing was carried out using peripheral blood. These receptor sequences come from a woman younger than 45 with active or convalescent COVID-19. Both conserved end residues are part of each CDR3. D genes are given only for firm matches. Where a row states a size, it is once, few, many or the class of an expanded clone; other rows omit it.

CDR3aa: CASGLVAGGESGNTIYF
CDR3nt: TGTGCTAGTGGTTTGGTAGCAGGGGGAGAATCTGGAAACACCATATATTTT
d_gene: TRBD1
v_gene: TRBV12-5
j_gene: TRBJ1-3
abundance: .

CDR3aa: CASSFFSGTTDTQYF
CDR3nt: TGTGCCAGCAGCTTCTTCTCAGGGACTACAGATACGCAGTATTTT
d_gene: .
v_gene: TRBV11-2
j_gene: TRBJ2-3
abundance: .

CDR3aa: CASSQGTEFYGYTF
CDR3nt: TGTGCCAGCAGCCAAGGGACAGAGTTCTATGGCTACACCTTC
d_gene: .
v_gene: TRBV3-1/TRBV3-2
j_gene: TRBJ1-2
abundance: .

CDR3aa: CASSVNPRDRVMNTEAFF
CDR3nt: TGTGCCAGCAGCGTTAATCCCCGGGACAGGGTCATGAACACTGAAGCTTTCTTT
d_gene: TRBD1
v_gene: TRBV7-6
j_gene: TRBJ1-1
abundance: .

CDR3aa: CASSLRLAQQETQYF
CDR3nt: TGTGCCAGCAGCTTAAGACTAGCGCAACAAGAGACCCAGTACTTC
d_gene: TRBD2
v_gene: TRBV7-9
j_gene: TRBJ2-5
abundance: .

CDR3aa: CASTAPGQAHYEQYF
CDR3nt: TGTGCCAGCACCGCCCCGGGACAGGCGCACTACGAGCAGTACTTC
d_gene: TRBD1
v_gene: TRBV11-2
j_gene: TRBJ2-7
abundance: .

CDR3aa: CASSEVQGDYGYTF
CDR3nt: TGTGCCAGCAGTGAAGTACAGGGGGACTATGGCTACACCTTC
d_gene: TRBD1
v_gene: TRBV6-1
j_gene: TRBJ1-2
abundance: .

CDR3aa: CAISEVGGGGEAFF
CDR3nt: TGTGCCATCAGTGAGGTAGGAGGGGGCGGTGAAGCTTTCTTT
d_gene: TRBD1
v_gene: TRBV10-3
j_gene: TRBJ1-1
abundance: .

CDR3aa: CAISEGMGLQETQYF
CDR3nt: TGTGCCATCAGTGAGGGAATGGGGCTCCAAGAGACCCAGTACTTC
d_gene: .
v_gene: TRBV10-3
j_gene: TRBJ2-5
abundance: .

CDR3aa: CASSPARDTGELFF
CDR3nt: TGTGCCAGCTCACCAGCCAGGGACACCGGGGAGCTGTTTTTT
d_gene: .
v_gene: TRBV18
j_gene: TRBJ2-2
abundance: .

CDR3aa: CASSSTSGSWETQYF
CDR3nt: TGTGCCAGCAGCTCGACTAGCGGAAGTTGGGAGACCCAGTACTTC
d_gene: TRBD2
v_gene: TRBV5-6
j_gene: TRBJ2-5
abundance: .

CDR3aa: CASTSGYQPQHF
CDR3nt: TGTGCCAGCACCTCAGGGTATCAGCCCCAGCATTTT
d_gene: .
v_gene: TRBV12-3/TRBV12-4
j_gene: TRBJ1-5
abundance: .

CDR3aa: CASSPPWTSGGAGNEQFF
CDR3nt: TGTGCCAGCAGCCCACCATGGACTAGCGGGGGGGCGGGGAATGAGCAGTTCTTC
d_gene: TRBD2
v_gene: TRBV3-1/TRBV3-2
j_gene: TRBJ2-1
abundance: .

CDR3aa: CASSLNPGLAGGYEQFF
CDR3nt: TGTGCCAGCAGTTTAAACCCGGGACTAGCGGGAGGTTATGAGCAGTTCTTC
d_gene: TRBD2
v_gene: TRBV27
j_gene: TRBJ2-1
abundance: .

CDR3aa: CASSYGGGQETQYF
CDR3nt: TGTGCCAGCAGTTACGGCGGGGGCCAAGAGACCCAGTACTTC
d_gene: TRBD2
v_gene: TRBV6-5
j_gene: TRBJ2-5
abundance: .

CDR3aa: CASSPGLAYEQYF
CDR3nt: TGTGCCAGCTCACCGGGACTAGCCTACGAGCAGTACTTC
d_gene: TRBD2
v_gene: TRBV18
j_gene: TRBJ2-7
abundance: .

CDR3aa: CASSYQATGELFF
CDR3nt: TGTGCCAGCAGTTATCAGGCCACCGGGGAGCTGTTTTTT
d_gene: .
v_gene: TRBV6-2/TRBV6-3
j_gene: TRBJ2-2
abundance: .

CDR3aa: CAISDSFTGGSNGYTF
CDR3nt: TGTGCCATCAGTGATTCTTTTACAGGGGGCTCTAATGGCTACACCTTC
d_gene: TRBD1
v_gene: TRBV10-3
j_gene: TRBJ1-2
abundance: .

CDR3aa: CAWRGRSYNEQFF
CDR3nt: TGTGCCTGGAGGGGGCGATCCTACAATGAGCAGTTCTTC
d_gene: .
v_gene: TRBV30
j_gene: TRBJ2-1
abundance: .

CDR3aa: CASSAFGTGDQPQHF
CDR3nt: TGTGCCAGTAGTGCTTTCGGGACAGGGGATCAGCCCCAGCATTTT
d_gene: TRBD1
v_gene: TRBV19
j_gene: TRBJ1-5
abundance: .

CDR3aa: CASSRGGGEQYF
CDR3nt: TGTGCCAGCAGCCGGGGGGGAGGCGAGCAGTACTTC
d_gene: TRBD2
v_gene: TRBV3-1/TRBV3-2
j_gene: TRBJ2-7
abundance: .

CDR3aa: CASSLLDGDTEAFF
CDR3nt: TGTGCCAGCAGCTTACTAGACGGGGACACTGAAGCTTTCTTT
d_gene: .
v_gene: TRBV11-2
j_gene: TRBJ1-1
abundance: .

CDR3aa: CASSLLSVETQYF
CDR3nt: TGCGCCAGCAGCTTGCTTAGCGTCGAGACCCAGTACTTC
d_gene: .
v_gene: TRBV5-1
j_gene: TRBJ2-5
abundance: .

CDR3aa: CAWSVSAGGSSPLHF
CDR3nt: TGTGCCTGGAGTGTTTCGGCAGGGGGCTCTTCACCCCTCCACTTT
d_gene: TRBD1
v_gene: TRBV30
j_gene: TRBJ1-6
abundance: .

CDR3aa: CAGETGGGGYTF
CDR3nt: TGTGCCGGAGAGACAGGGGGCGGTGGCTACACCTTC
d_gene: TRBD1
v_gene: TRBV30
j_gene: TRBJ1-2
abundance: .

CDR3aa: CASSQETGHNQPQHF
CDR3nt: TGCGCCAGCAGCCAAGAGACAGGGCATAATCAGCCCCAGCATTTT
d_gene: TRBD1
v_gene: TRBV4-1
j_gene: TRBJ1-5
abundance: .

CDR3aa: CASSLPDRSNTGELFF
CDR3nt: TGTGCCAGCAGCCTGCCGGACAGATCTAACACCGGGGAGCTGTTTTTT
d_gene: .
v_gene: TRBV3-1/TRBV3-2
j_gene: TRBJ2-2
abundance: .

CDR3aa: CSVVGRDTEAFF
CDR3nt: TGCAGCGTTGTTGGGAGGGACACTGAAGCTTTCTTT
d_gene: .
v_gene: TRBV29-1
j_gene: TRBJ1-1
abundance: .

CDR3aa: CASSPAGGYGYTF
CDR3nt: TGTGCCAGCAGTCCCGCAGGAGGCTATGGCTACACCTTC
d_gene: .
v_gene: TRBV28
j_gene: TRBJ1-2
abundance: .

CDR3aa: CASSQNKGPGQGLKNTEAFF
CDR3nt: TGCGCCAGCAGTCAAAATAAGGGGCCAGGACAGGGTCTTAAAAACACTGAAGCTTTCTTT
d_gene: TRBD1
v_gene: TRBV23-1
j_gene: TRBJ1-1
abundance: .

CDR3aa: CASSPGDTGELFF
CDR3nt: TGCGCCAGCAGCCCAGGGGACACCGGGGAGCTGTTTTTT
d_gene: .
v_gene: TRBV5-1
j_gene: TRBJ2-2
abundance: .

CDR3aa: CASSLFGDYEQYF
CDR3nt: TGTGCCAGCAGTTTATTCGGGGACTACGAGCAGTACTTC
d_gene: .
v_gene: TRBV12-3/TRBV12-4
j_gene: TRBJ2-7
abundance: .

CDR3aa: CASSPSTPDMNTEAFF
CDR3nt: TGTGCCAGCTCACCTTCAACGCCGGACATGAACACTGAAGCTTTCTTT
d_gene: .
v_gene: TRBV18
j_gene: TRBJ1-1
abundance: .

CDR3aa: CASSGTGVFEQYF
CDR3nt: TGTGCCAGTAGCGGGACAGGAGTGTTCGAGCAGTACTTC
d_gene: TRBD1
v_gene: TRBV19
j_gene: TRBJ2-7
abundance: once

CDR3aa: CASSAPDRGFTEAFF
CDR3nt: TGCGCCAGCAGTGCGCCGGACAGGGGGTTTACTGAAGCTTTCTTT
d_gene: TRBD1
v_gene: TRBV10-1
j_gene: TRBJ1-1
abundance: .

CDR3aa: CASSLELAGQETQYF
CDR3nt: TGTGCCAGCAGCCTCGAATTAGCGGGTCAAGAGACCCAGTACTTC
d_gene: TRBD2
v_gene: TRBV4-2
j_gene: TRBJ2-5
abundance: once

CDR3aa: CASRSGVSSYEQYF
CDR3nt: TGTGCCAGCAGATCGGGGGTCTCTTCCTACGAGCAGTACTTC
d_gene: .
v_gene: TRBV6-5
j_gene: TRBJ2-7
abundance: .

CDR3aa: CATSGRQGGAGFADTQYF
CDR3nt: TGTGCCACCAGTGGCCGACAGGGGGGAGCTGGGTTCGCAGATACGCAGTATTTT
d_gene: TRBD1
v_gene: TRBV24-1
j_gene: TRBJ2-3
abundance: .

CDR3aa: CASSTRTGGPSGGYTF
CDR3nt: TGTGCCAGTAGTACCCGGACAGGGGGTCCCTCGGGTGGCTACACCTTC
d_gene: TRBD1
v_gene: TRBV19
j_gene: TRBJ1-2
abundance: .

CDR3aa: CASGFSGTSGSYEQYF
CDR3nt: TGTGCTAGTGGTTTTAGCGGGACTAGCGGATCCTACGAGCAGTACTTC
d_gene: TRBD2
v_gene: TRBV12-5
j_gene: TRBJ2-7
abundance: .

CDR3aa: CASSVQGQGNTEAFF
CDR3nt: TGTGCCAGCAGCGTCCAGGGACAGGGGAACACTGAAGCTTTCTTT
d_gene: TRBD1
v_gene: TRBV9
j_gene: TRBJ1-1
abundance: .

CDR3aa: CASGDDIVGTSGRTSYEQYF
CDR3nt: TGTGCCAGCGGCGACGACATAGTGGGGACTAGCGGGCGTACCTCCTACGAGCAGTACTTC
d_gene: TRBD2
v_gene: TRBV2
j_gene: TRBJ2-7
abundance: .

CDR3aa: CASSLGRDRVGYTF
CDR3nt: TGCGCCAGCAGCTTGGGGCGGGACAGGGTTGGCTACACCTTC
d_gene: TRBD1
v_gene: TRBV5-1
j_gene: TRBJ1-2
abundance: .

CDR3aa: CASSLRLAENTGELFF
CDR3nt: TGCGCCAGCAGCCTCCGACTAGCGGAGAACACCGGGGAGCTGTTTTTT
d_gene: TRBD2
v_gene: TRBV5-1
j_gene: TRBJ2-2
abundance: .

CDR3aa: CASSLALGGGYNEQFF
CDR3nt: TGTGCCAGCAGCTTAGCTCTGGGGGGGGGCTACAATGAGCAGTTCTTC
d_gene: TRBD2
v_gene: TRBV7-2
j_gene: TRBJ2-1
abundance: once

CDR3aa: CASSRYRDSPWNEQYF
CDR3nt: TGTGCCAGCAGCCGCTACCGGGACTCACCGTGGAACGAGCAGTACTTC
d_gene: .
v_gene: TRBV3-1/TRBV3-2
j_gene: TRBJ2-7
abundance: .

CDR3aa: CASFSWTGEHGYTF
CDR3nt: TGTGCCAGCTTCAGCTGGACAGGCGAACATGGCTACACCTTC
d_gene: TRBD1
v_gene: TRBV18
j_gene: TRBJ1-2
abundance: .

CDR3aa: CASSQPGNTEAFF
CDR3nt: TGTGCCAGCAGCCAACCCGGGAACACTGAAGCTTTCTTT
d_gene: .
v_gene: TRBV3-1/TRBV3-2
j_gene: TRBJ1-1
abundance: .

CDR3aa: CASSLGLASISYNEQFF
CDR3nt: TGCGCCAGCAGCTTGGGACTAGCCTCTATATCCTACAATGAGCAGTTCTTC
d_gene: TRBD2
v_gene: TRBV5-1
j_gene: TRBJ2-1
abundance: .

CDR3aa: CARSLGPSGGNQETQYF
CDR3nt: TGTGCCAGAAGCCTGGGGCCTAGCGGGGGGAACCAAGAGACCCAGTACTTC
d_gene: TRBD2
v_gene: TRBV5-3
j_gene: TRBJ2-5
abundance: .

CDR3aa: CASNGLAGAGTGELFF
CDR3nt: TGCGCCAGCAACGGACTAGCGGGGGCCGGGACCGGGGAGCTGTTTTTT
d_gene: TRBD2
v_gene: TRBV5-1
j_gene: TRBJ2-2
abundance: once

CDR3aa: CAWSSGQGGEKLFF
CDR3nt: TGTGCCTGGAGTAGTGGACAGGGAGGTGAAAAACTGTTTTTT
d_gene: TRBD1
v_gene: TRBV30
j_gene: TRBJ1-4
abundance: .

CDR3aa: CASSISDRGLGTGELFF
CDR3nt: TGTGCCAGTAGTATATCGGACAGGGGTCTCGGCACCGGGGAGCTGTTTTTT
d_gene: TRBD1
v_gene: TRBV19
j_gene: TRBJ2-2
abundance: .

CDR3aa: CASSLWGRFDSPLHF
CDR3nt: TGTGCCAGCAGTTTATGGGGCAGGTTTGATTCACCCCTCCACTTT
d_gene: .
v_gene: TRBV27
j_gene: TRBJ1-6
abundance: .

CDR3aa: CASSQGFSVGEQFF
CDR3nt: TGTGCCAGCAGCCAAGGGTTCAGCGTGGGTGAGCAGTTCTTC
d_gene: .
v_gene: TRBV4-2
j_gene: TRBJ2-1
abundance: .

CDR3aa: CASSESQGGFSYNEQFF
CDR3nt: TGCGCCAGCAGTGAGAGCCAGGGGGGTTTCTCCTACAATGAGCAGTTCTTC
d_gene: .
v_gene: TRBV10-2
j_gene: TRBJ2-1
abundance: once

CDR3aa: CASTNRGGEVYNEQFF
CDR3nt: TGCGCCAGCACCAACCGGGGGGGTGAGGTCTACAATGAGCAGTTCTTC
d_gene: TRBD2
v_gene: TRBV5-1
j_gene: TRBJ2-1
abundance: .

CDR3aa: CASTPRGNTEAFF
CDR3nt: TGTGCCAGTACCCCCCGAGGGAACACTGAAGCTTTCTTT
d_gene: .
v_gene: TRBV19
j_gene: TRBJ1-1
abundance: .